This T cell receptor (beta chain) was captured in a study of human T cells and chemical hapten exposure. Time point denoted: patch test 2, 6 weeks after DPC sensitization. The treatment here: therapeutic diphenylcyclopropenone sensitization with weekly scalp DPC. This clonotype was observed a handful of times. Its antigen is currently unknown. Study-wide results and caveats: Relative to controls, expanded TCRs formed significantly more large CDR3 similarity clusters.

One entry per CDR3 protein, called by TCRdb with MiXCR from the RACE reads. Here the sample spans a few hundred thousand distinct CDR3 sequences, about 6% being singletons. The specimen comprised whole blood, sampled in connection with sensitization to the hapten diphenylcyclopropenone (DPC). This clonotype originated in a woman younger than 30 with alopecia areata. Some clones in this sample may be carry-over from other donors' samples.

CDR3 bases: TGTGCCAGCAGATACCGGGACCTTAATGAAAAACTGTTTTTT. It codes for CASRYRDLNEKLFF. This chain links TRBV2 with TRBJ1-4, with a possible D match to TRBD1 (5 bases). V shed 6 bases and J shed 4 bases, with 12 bases lying between them. The germline V gene has CDR1 SNHLY and CDR2 FYNNEI. This CDR3 comprises 14 residues.